These T cell receptor beta chains were read from a single sample in a study of OX40 agonist ivuxolimab in advanced cancers. Sequencing used immunoSEQ multiplex PCR; TCRdb keeps in-frame clones, though not all of them. The repertoire holds 90,000 to 120,000 clones, with approximately 90% as singletons. Sequenced material: CD4+ or CD8+ T cells sorted from blood, taken in a trial of the OX40 agonist ivuxolimab. Receptors originate from an adult with an advanced solid tumor such as melanoma, head and neck, liver or kidney cancer. Both conserved end residues are part of each CDR3. A D gene is named only where the DNA matches it firmly. The size field is filled for only some rows; it gives once, few, many or a size class.

cdr3_aa	cdr3_nt	clone_size	j_call	d_call	v_call
CASSFTGVPNTEAFF	TGTGCCAGCAGCTTCACAGGGGTCCCGAACACTGAAGCTTTCTTT	NA	TRBJ1-1	TRBD1	TRBV7-3
CSVEGQGATEAFF	TGCAGCGTTGAGGGACAGGGGGCGACTGAAGCTTTCTTT	NA	TRBJ1-1	TRBD1	TRBV29-1
CASSLAVGEQFF	TGTGCCAGCAGCTTAGCGGTCGGTGAGCAGTTCTTC	many	TRBJ2-1	NA	TRBV7-2
CASSQSSGRSLPNEQFF	TGTGCCAGCAGCCAGAGTAGCGGGAGGTCCCTCCCCAATGAGCAGTTCTTC	NA	TRBJ2-1	TRBD2	TRBV4-2
CASSPQGREDQPQHF	TGCGCCAGCAGCCCCCAGGGACGCGAGGATCAGCCCCAGCATTTT	NA	TRBJ1-5	NA	TRBV5-1
CASSLLGTTITIEQFF	TGTGCCAGCAGCTTATTAGGGACTACCATTACAATCGAGCAGTTCTTC	NA	TRBJ2-1	TRBD2	TRBV7-2
CASSLQPGQGYYEQYF	TGCGCCAGCAGCTTGCAACCGGGACAGGGGTACTACGAGCAGTACTTC	NA	TRBJ2-7	TRBD1	TRBV5-1
CASSEGTPSPEQFF	TGTGCCAGCAGTGAAGGAACGCCCAGCCCAGAGCAGTTCTTC	NA	TRBJ2-1	NA	TRBV6-1
CASSVENTGELFF	TGTGCCAGCAGCGTAGAAAACACCGGGGAGCTGTTTTTT	NA	TRBJ2-2	NA	TRBV9
CASSTNFGDSYEQYF	TGTGCCAGTAGTACCAATTTTGGGGACTCCTACGAGCAGTACTTC	once	TRBJ2-7	NA	TRBV19
CASSLRRDTSGANVLTF	TGTGCCAGCAGCTTAAGGCGGGACACCTCTGGGGCCAACGTCCTGACTTTC	once	TRBJ2-6	NA	TRBV11-2
CASSPLTSGKGNEQFF	TGCGCCAGCAGCCCCCTGACTAGCGGGAAAGGGAATGAGCAGTTCTTC	NA	TRBJ2-1	TRBD2	TRBV5-1
CASSKTSGRRETQYF	TGTGCCAGCAGCAAGACTAGCGGGAGGCGAGAGACCCAGTACTTC	NA	TRBJ2-5	TRBD2	TRBV5-4
CASSLGQNPNQPQHF	TGTGCCAGCAGCTTGGGTCAGAACCCCAATCAGCCCCAGCATTTT	NA	TRBJ1-5	NA	TRBV7-9
CASSSGRTEAFF	TGTGCCAGTAGTTCCGGGAGAACTGAAGCTTTCTTT	NA	TRBJ1-1	NA	TRBV19
CASSPGSGGTQYF	TGTGCCAGCAGCCCAGGGAGCGGGGGTACGCAGTATTTT	NA	TRBJ2-3	TRBD2	TRBV11-3